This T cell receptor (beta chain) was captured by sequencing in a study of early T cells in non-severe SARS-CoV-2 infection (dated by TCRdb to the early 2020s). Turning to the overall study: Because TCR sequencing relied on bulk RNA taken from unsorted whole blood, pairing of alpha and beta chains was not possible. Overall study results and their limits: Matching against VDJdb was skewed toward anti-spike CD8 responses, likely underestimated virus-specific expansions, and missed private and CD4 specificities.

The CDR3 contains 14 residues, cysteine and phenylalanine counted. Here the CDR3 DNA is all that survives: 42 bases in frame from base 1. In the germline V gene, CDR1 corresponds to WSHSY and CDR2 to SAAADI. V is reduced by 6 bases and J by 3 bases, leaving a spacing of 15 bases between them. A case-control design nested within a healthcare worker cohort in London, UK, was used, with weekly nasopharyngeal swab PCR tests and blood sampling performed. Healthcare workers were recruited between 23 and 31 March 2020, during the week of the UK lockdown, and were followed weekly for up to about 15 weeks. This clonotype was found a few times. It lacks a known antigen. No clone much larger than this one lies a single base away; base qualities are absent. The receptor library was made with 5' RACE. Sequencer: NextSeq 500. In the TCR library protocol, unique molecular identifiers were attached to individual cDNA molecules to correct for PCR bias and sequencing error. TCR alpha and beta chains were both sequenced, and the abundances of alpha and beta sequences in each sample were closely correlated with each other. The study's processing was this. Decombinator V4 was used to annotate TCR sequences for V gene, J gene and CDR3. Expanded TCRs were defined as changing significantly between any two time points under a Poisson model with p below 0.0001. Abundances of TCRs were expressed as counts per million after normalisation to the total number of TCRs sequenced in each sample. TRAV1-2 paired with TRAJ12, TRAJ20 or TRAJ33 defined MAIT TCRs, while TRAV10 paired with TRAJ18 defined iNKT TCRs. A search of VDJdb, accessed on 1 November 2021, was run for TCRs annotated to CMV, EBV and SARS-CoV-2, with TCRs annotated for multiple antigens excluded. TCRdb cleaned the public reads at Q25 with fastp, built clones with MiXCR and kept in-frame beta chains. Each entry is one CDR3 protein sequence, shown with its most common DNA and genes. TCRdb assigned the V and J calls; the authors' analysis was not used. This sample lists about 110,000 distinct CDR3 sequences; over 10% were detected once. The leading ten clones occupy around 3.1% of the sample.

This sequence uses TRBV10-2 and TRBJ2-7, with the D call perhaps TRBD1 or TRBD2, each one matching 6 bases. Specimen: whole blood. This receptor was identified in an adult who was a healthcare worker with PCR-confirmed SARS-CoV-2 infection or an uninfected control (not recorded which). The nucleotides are TGCGCCAGCAGGGAGGGTGGAGGGGGCTACGAGCAGTACTTC. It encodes CASREGGGGYEQYF.